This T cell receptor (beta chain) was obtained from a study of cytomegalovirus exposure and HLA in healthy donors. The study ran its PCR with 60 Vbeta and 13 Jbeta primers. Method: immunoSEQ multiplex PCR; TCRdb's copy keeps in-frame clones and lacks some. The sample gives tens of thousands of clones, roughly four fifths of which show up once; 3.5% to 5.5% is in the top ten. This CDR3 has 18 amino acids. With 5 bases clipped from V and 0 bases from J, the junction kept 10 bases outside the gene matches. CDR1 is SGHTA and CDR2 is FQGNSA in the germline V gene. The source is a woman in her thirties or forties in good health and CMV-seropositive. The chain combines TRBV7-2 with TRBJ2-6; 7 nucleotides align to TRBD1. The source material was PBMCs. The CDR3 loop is CASSPDRALHSGANVLTF. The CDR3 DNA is TGTGCCAGCAGCCCAGACAGGGCCTTACACTCTGGGGCCAACGTCCTGACTTTC.